Below, 6 T cell receptor beta chains from the same sample are listed, as sequenced in a study of cytomegalovirus exposure and HLA in healthy donors. The primer mix had 60 Vbeta and 13 Jbeta primers. The data were produced by immunoSEQ multiplex PCR, yet TCRdb's version contains in-frame clones alone and is incomplete. The table records about 300,000 clones, 75% to 90% of them present only once. Material: PBMCs. Every receptor here comes from a man aged 35 to 55 in good health and CMV-seropositive.

V and J are TRBV7-2 and TRBJ2-3, with D maybe TRBD2 (6 bases). CDR1 and CDR2 (germline): SGHTA, FQGNSA. The CDR3 has 14 amino acids. Trimming cost V 1 base and J 4 bases, with 9 bases left between them. In DNA form, the CDR3 reads TGTGCCAGCAGCTTAGGGAGGGGAGCAGATACGCAGTATTTT. This sequence encodes CASSLGRGADTQYF.

J is TRBJ2-3 and V is TRBV15, with 13 bases identical to TRBD2. The trim removed 7 bases at V and 2 bases at J, leaving 9 bases unmatched. From germline, CDR1 is LNHNV and CDR2 YYDKDF (reference sequence). The CDR3 sequence is 17 residues long. The CDR3: CATILGLAGDLTDTQYF. Written as DNA, the CDR3 is TGTGCCACCATCCTTGGACTAGCGGGAGACCTCACAGATACGCAGTATTTT. Using reference TRBV15 and TRBJ2-3 for the parts outside the CDR3, the full variable domain is DAMVIQNPRYQVTQFGKPVTLSCSQTLNHNVMYWYQQKSSQAPKLLFHYYDKDFNNEADTPDNFQSRRPNTSFCFLDIRSPGLGDTAMYLCATILGLAGDLTDTQYFGPGTRLTVL.

The chain combines TRBV27 with TRBJ1-1; 8 bases align to TRBD1. CDR1 is MNHEY and CDR2 is SMNVEV in the germline V gene (reference sequence). The CDR3 contains 15 residues. V lost 6 bases and J lost 0; bases outside the gene matches: 6. CDR3 protein: CASRGTGLMNTEAFF. The DNA for the CDR3 is TGTGCCAGCAGAGGGACAGGACTGATGAACACTGAAGCTTTCTTT.

This chain links TRBV11-3 with TRBJ1-5; maybe TRBD1 (6 bases). Germline CDR1 SGHNT, CDR2 YENEEA. The V end lost 0 bases, the J end lost 6 bases, and 9 bases lay between the germline ends. The CDR3 is 14 residues long. The DNA of the CDR3 is TGTGCCAGCAGCTTAGAACAGGGCCCTCAGCCCCAGCATTTT. The encoded protein is CASSLEQGPQPQHF.

V gene TRBV11-3 combines with J gene TRBJ1-1; 8 nucleotides match TRBD1. Trimming took 1 base from V and 5 from J; bases not matched to a gene: 3. This CDR3 comprises 14 residues. Germline CDR1 is SGHNT and CDR2 is YENEEA. CDR3: CASSLGQGKTEAFF. DNA of the CDR3: TGTGCCAGCAGCTTAGGACAGGGGAAGACTGAAGCTTTCTTT. The full variable domain, with the rest looked up from reference TRBV11-3 and TRBJ1-1, is EAGVVQSPRYKIIEKKQPVAFWCNPISGHNTLYWYLQNLGQGPELLIRYENEEAVDDSQLPKDRFSAERLKGVDSTLKIQPAELGDSAVYLCASSLGQGKTEAFFGQGTRLTVV.

The CDR3 reads CASSPEPGSVGNQPQHF. The CDR3, as DNA: TGTGCCAGCAGCCCCGAACCGGGTTCCGTTGGCAATCAGCCCCAGCATTTT. The chain joins TRBV27 to TRBJ1-5, with D unresolved. Trimming shortened V by 6 bases and J by 2 bases, and 20 bases separated the two germline ends. Germline V gene sequence: CDR1 MNHEY, CDR2 SMNVEV (reference sequence). The CDR3 consists of 17 residues.